Shown below are 5 T cell receptor beta chains from a single sample sequenced in a study of cytomegalovirus exposure and HLA in healthy donors. The protocol was immunoSEQ multiplex PCR, while the TCRdb copy is restricted to in-frame clones and leaves out a portion. The sample holds about 110,000 clones, around 83% seen once. Source material: PBMCs. The receptors shown here come from a woman between 18 and 29 years old in good health and CMV-seropositive.

This clone was seen only once. One junction end disagrees with the germline gene, perhaps due to a read error. V is TRBV6-1 and J is TRBJ1-2; D remains unclear. The CDR3 runs 15 residues. Per germline, CDR1 MNHNS and CDR2 SASEGT. The CDR3 reads CASTITRGTNYGHTF. CDR3 nucleotides: TGTGCCAGCACAATCACCAGAGGCACAAACTATGGCCACACCTTC.

Regarding this clone: Additional DNA sequences in this sample encode the identical CDR3. This sequence joins TRBV29-1 and TRBJ1-1; D is possibly TRBD1 (5 bases). The CDR3 consists of 13 residues. Germline CDR1 SQVTM, CDR2 ANQGSEA. V was pared by 7 bases and J by 0 bases, with 12 bases between. The DNA for the CDR3 is TGCAGCGGGGGGGACGGCATGAACACTGAAGCTTTCTTT. As protein: CSGGDGMNTEAFF.

The chain links TRBV9 to TRBJ2-2; no clear D. Germline V lookup: CDR1 SGDLS, CDR2 YYNGEE. The CDR3 is 14 residues long. The V end lost 2 bases, the J end lost 3 bases, and 8 bases lay between the germline ends. CDR3 bases: TGTGCCAGCAGCGTGGGCAGCTACACCGGGGAGCTGTTTTTT. Amino acids: CASSVGSYTGELFF.

The chain combines TRBV11-2 with TRBJ2-1, with TRBD2 matching over 12 bases. CDR1 and CDR2 from the germline V gene are SGHAT and FQNNGV. The CDR3 is 15 residues long. V was pared by 5 bases and J by 10 bases, with 9 bases of the junction left unmatched. For the CDR3, the DNA is TGTGCCAGCAGCCTTACGACTAGCGGGAGAGGCGAGCAGTTCTTC. This codes for CASSLTTSGRGEQFF. The entire variable domain, with the rest obtained from reference TRBV11-2 and TRBJ2-1, is as follows: EAGVAQSPRYKIIEKRQSVAFWCNPISGHATLYWYQQILGQGPKLLIQFQNNGVVDDSQLPKDRFSAERLKGVDSTLKIQPAKLEDSAVYLCASSLTTSGRGEQFFGPGTRLTVL.

The rearrangement uses TRBV2 and TRBJ2-5; TRBD1 might be the D (6 bases). With 9 bases removed from V and 5 bases from J, the gap between germline ends came to 19 bases. Germline V CDR1 and CDR2: SNHLY, FYNNEI. The CDR3 runs 14 residues. CDR3 loop: CASQTGRGTETQYF. CDR3 DNA: TGTGCCAGTCAGACGGGTAGGGGGACGGAGACCCAGTACTTC. Supplemented by reference TRBV2 and TRBJ2-5, the full variable domain reads EPEVTQTPSHQVTQMGQEVILRCVPISNHLYFYWYRQILGQKVEFLVSFYNNEISEKSEIFDDQFSVERPDGSNFTLKIRSTKLEDSAMYFCASQTGRGTETQYFGPGTRLLVL.